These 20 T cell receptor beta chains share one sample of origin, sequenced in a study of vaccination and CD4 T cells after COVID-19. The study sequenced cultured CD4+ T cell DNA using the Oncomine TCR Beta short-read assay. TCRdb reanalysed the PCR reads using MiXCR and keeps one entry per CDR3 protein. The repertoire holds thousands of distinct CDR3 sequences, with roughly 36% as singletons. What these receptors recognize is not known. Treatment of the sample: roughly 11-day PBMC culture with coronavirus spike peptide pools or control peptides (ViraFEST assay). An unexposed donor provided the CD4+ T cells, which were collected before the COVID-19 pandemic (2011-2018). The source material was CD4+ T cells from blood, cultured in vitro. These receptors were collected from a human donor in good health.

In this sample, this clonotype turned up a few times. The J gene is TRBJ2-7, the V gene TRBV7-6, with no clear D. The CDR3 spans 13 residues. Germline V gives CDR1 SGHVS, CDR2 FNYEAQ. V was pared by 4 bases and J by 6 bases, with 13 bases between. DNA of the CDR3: TGTGCCAGCAGCTCCCTCCCCAAGGTCGAGCAGTACTTC. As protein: CASSSLPKVEQYF. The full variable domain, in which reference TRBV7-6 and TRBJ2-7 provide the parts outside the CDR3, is GAGVSQSPRYKVTKRGQDVALRCDPISGHVSLYWYRQALGQGPEFLTYFNYEAQQDKSGLPNDRFSAERPEGSISTLTIQRTEQRDSAMYRCASSSLPKVEQYFGPGTRLTVT.

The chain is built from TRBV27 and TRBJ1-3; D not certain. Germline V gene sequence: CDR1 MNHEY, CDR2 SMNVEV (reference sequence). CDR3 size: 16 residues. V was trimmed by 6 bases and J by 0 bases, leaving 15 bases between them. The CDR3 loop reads CASRKTATISGNTIYF. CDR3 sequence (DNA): TGTGCCAGCAGGAAGACTGCGACCATCTCTGGAAACACCATATATTTT.

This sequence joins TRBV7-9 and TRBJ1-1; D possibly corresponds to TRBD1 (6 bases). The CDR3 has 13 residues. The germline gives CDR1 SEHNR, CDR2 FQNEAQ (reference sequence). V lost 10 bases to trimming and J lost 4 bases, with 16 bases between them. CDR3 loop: CATGQLSFTEAFF. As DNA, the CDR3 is TGTGCCACCGGACAGTTAAGCTTCACTGAAGCTTTCTTT.

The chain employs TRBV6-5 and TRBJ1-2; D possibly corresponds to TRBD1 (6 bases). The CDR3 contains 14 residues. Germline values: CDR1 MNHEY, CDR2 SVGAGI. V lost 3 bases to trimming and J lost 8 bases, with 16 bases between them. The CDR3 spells CASSYDLGASGYTF. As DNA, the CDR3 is TGTGCCAGCAGTTATGACCTGGGGGCGAGCGGCTACACCTTC.

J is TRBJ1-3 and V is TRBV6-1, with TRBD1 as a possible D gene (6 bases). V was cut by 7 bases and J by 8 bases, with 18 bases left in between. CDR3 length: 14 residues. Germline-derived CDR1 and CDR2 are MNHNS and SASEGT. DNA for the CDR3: TGTGCCAGCACCGATAGAGGACAGAGTGACACCATATATTTT. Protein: CASTDRGQSDTIYF.

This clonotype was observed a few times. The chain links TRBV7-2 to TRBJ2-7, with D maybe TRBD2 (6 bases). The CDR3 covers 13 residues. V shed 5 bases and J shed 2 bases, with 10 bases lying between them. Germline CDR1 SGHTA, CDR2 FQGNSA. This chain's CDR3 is CASSPGGTYEQYF. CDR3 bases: TGTGCCAGCAGCCCCGGGGGTACCTACGAGCAGTACTTC.

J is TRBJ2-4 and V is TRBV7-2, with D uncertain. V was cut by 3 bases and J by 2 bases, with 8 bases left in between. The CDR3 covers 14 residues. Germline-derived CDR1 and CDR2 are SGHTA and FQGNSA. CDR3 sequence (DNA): TGTGCCAGCAGCTTCAGCTTATCCAAAAACATTCAGTACTTC. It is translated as CASSFSLSKNIQYF.

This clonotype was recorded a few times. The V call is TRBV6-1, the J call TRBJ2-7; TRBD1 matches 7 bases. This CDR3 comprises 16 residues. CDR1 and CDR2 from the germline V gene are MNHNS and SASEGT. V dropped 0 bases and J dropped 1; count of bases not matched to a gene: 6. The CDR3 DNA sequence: TGTGCCAGCAGTGAAGCGGGGACAGCCGGTTCCTACGAGCAGTACTTC. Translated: CASSEAGTAGSYEQYF.

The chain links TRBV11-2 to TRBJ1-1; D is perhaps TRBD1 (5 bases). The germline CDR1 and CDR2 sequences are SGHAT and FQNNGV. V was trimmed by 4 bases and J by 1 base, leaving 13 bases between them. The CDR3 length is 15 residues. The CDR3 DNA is TGTGCCAGCAGCTCCACGGACACTCGGAACACTGAAGCTTTCTTT. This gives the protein CASSSTDTRNTEAFF.

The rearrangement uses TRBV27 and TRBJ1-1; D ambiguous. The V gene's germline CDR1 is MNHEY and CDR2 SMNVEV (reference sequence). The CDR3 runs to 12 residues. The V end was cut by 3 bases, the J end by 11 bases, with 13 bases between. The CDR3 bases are TGTGCCAGCAGTTTCCCGGGGTCCCAGGCTTTCTTT. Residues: CASSFPGSQAFF.

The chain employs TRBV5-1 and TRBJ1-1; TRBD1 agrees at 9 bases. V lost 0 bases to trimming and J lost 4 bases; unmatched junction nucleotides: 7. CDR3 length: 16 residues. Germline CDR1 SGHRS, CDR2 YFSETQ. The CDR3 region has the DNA TGCGCCAGCAGCTTGGGGACAGGGGATGGGAGCACTGAAGCTTTCTTT. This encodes CASSLGTGDGSTEAFF. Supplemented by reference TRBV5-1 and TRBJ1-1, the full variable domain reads KAGVTQTPRYLIKTRGQQVTLSCSPISGHRSVSWYQQTPGQGLQFLFEYFSETQRNKGNFPGRFSGRQFSNSRSEMNVSTLELGDSALYLCASSLGTGDGSTEAFFGQGTRLTVV.

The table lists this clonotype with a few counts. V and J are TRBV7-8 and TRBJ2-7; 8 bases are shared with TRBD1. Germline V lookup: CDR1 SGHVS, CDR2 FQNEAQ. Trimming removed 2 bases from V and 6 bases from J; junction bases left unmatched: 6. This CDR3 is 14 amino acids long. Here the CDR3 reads CASSLRDRRREQYF. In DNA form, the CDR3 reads TGTGCCAGCAGCTTACGGGACAGGAGGCGCGAGCAGTACTTC.

In DNA form, the CDR3 reads TGTGCCAGCAGCTTATTCGCTGCAGAAGCTTTCTTT. Protein: CASSLFAAEAFF. This chain joins TRBV7-8 and TRBJ1-1, with unresolved D. The CDR3 length is 12 residues. Per germline, CDR1 SGHVS and CDR2 FQNEAQ. V was trimmed by 2 bases and J by 8 bases, leaving 9 bases between them.

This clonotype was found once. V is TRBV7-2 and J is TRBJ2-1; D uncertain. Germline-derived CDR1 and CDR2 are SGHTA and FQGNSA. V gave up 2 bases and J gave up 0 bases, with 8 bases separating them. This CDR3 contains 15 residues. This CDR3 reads CASSLTPSSYNEQFF. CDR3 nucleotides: TGTGCCAGCAGCTTAACTCCTAGCTCCTACAATGAGCAGTTCTTC.

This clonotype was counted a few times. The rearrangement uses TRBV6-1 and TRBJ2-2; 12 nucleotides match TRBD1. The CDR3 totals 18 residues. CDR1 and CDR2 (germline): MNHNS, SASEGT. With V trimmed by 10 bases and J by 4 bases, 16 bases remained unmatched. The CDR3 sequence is CAIHGGTGGSWRTGELFF. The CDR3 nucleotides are TGTGCCATTCATGGCGGGACAGGGGGCTCGTGGCGCACCGGGGAGCTGTTTTTT.

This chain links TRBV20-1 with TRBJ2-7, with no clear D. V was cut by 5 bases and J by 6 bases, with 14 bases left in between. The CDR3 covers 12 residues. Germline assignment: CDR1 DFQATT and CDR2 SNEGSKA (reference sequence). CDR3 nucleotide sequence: TGCAGTGCTTCAACTGCGTCGGGCGAGCAGTACTTC. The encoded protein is CSASTASGEQYF.

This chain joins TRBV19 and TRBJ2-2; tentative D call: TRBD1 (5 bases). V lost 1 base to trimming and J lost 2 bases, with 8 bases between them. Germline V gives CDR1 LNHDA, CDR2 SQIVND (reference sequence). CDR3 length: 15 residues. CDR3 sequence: CASSIGQRNTGELFF. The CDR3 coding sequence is TGTGCCAGTAGTATAGGACAGCGTAACACCGGGGAGCTGTTTTTT.

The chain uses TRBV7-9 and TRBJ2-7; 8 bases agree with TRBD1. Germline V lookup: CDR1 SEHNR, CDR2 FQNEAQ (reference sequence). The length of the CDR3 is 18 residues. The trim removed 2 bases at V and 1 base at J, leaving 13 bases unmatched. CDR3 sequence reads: CASSLMVGAGGRSYEQYF. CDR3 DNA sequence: TGTGCCAGCAGCTTAATGGTGGGGGCAGGGGGCAGGTCCTACGAGCAGTACTTC.

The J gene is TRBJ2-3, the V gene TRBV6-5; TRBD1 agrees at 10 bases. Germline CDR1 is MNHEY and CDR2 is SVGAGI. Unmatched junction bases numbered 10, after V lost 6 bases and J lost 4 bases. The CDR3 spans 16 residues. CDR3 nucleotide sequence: TGTGCCAGCAGCTACATACCCGGGACAGGGGCAGATACGCAGTATTTT. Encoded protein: CASSYIPGTGADTQYF.

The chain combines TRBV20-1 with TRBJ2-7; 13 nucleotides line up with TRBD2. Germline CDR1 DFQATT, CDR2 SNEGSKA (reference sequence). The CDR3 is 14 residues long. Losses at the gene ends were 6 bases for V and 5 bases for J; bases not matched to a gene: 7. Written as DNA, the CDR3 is TGCAGTGCCATAGGGACTAGCGGGGCCCACGAGCAGTACTTC. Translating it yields CSAIGTSGAHEQYF.